This entry lists 10 T cell receptor beta chains sequenced from one sample in a study of blood T cells in healthy people across ages. Alongside a J-beta primer mix, a sample-barcoded 5' primer served in a second PCR lasting roughly 7 to 11 cycles. Via MiXCR, TCRdb re-called the 5' RACE reads, giving one row per CDR3 protein. The repertoire includes over 750,000 distinct CDR3 sequences, approximately 25% of them detected once, and 8% to 10% sits in the top ten. The same sample was also used in a study of T cells of mothers and their children.

Sequences were obtained from blood. These receptors all come from a boy between 10 and 17 years old in good health.

This clonotype occurred a few times. J is TRBJ2-5 and V is TRBV20-1, with 7 bases that match TRBD2. The tail of the sequence fits TRBJ2-7 better, so the J call may be wrong. The CDR3 has 15 amino acids. The V gene's germline CDR1 is DFQATT and CDR2 SNEGSKA (reference sequence). The CDR3 reads CSARNPASGPYEQYF. The CDR3 DNA sequence: TGCAGTGCTAGAAATCCCGCTAGCGGACCCTACGAGCAGTACTTC.

This clonotype came up a few times. This chain links TRBV5-4 with TRBJ2-1; 13 bases map to TRBD2. The germline V gene encodes CDR1 SGHNT and CDR2 YYREEE (reference sequence). The CDR3 covers 18 residues. V shed 4 bases, J shed 0 bases, and the junction held 7 bases outside the gene matches. In DNA form, the CDR3 reads TGTGCCAGCAGCAGGGGACTAGCGGGGTCAAGCTCCTACAATGAGCAGTTCTTC. This translates into CASSRGLAGSSSYNEQFF.

The chain combines TRBV20-1 with TRBJ2-5, with 9 nucleotides matching TRBD1. The better agreement between TRBJ2-7 and the DNA end casts doubt on the J call. Germline values: CDR1 DFQATT, CDR2 SNEGSKA (reference sequence). The CDR3 extends over 14 amino acids. The chain's CDR3 is CSAWDRAISYEQYF. In nucleotides, the CDR3 is TGCAGTGCCTGGGACAGGGCGATCTCCTACGAGCAGTACTTC.

The chain is built from TRBV5-1 and TRBJ1-4, with D possibly TRBD1 on 5 matching bases. The CDR3 is 15 amino acids. CDR1 SGHRS and CDR2 YFSETQ come from the germline V gene. The V end was cut by 4 bases, the J end by 11 bases, with 21 bases between. In DNA, the CDR3 is TGCGCCAGCAGCACGGGACTAGGAGGCGTGGAGAAACTGTTTTTT. It specifies CASSTGLGGVEKLFF.

This clonotype was seen only a few times. The rearrangement joins TRBV9 to TRBJ2-5; 12 bases align to TRBD1. Per germline, CDR1 SGDLS and CDR2 YYNGEE. This CDR3 has 17 residues. V gave up 3 bases and J gave up 3 bases; unmatched junction bases: 9. For the CDR3, the DNA is TGTGCCAGCAGCGGGACCCTAGGGACAGGGGGCGAAGAGACCCAGTACTTC. It encodes CASSGTLGTGGEETQYF.

The genes are TRBV10-2 and TRBJ2-7; D is undetermined. The length of the CDR3 is 13 residues. Deletions cut 1 base from V and 2 bases from J, with 6 bases between. Germline V CDR1 and CDR2: WSHSY, SAAADI. Here the CDR3 DNA reads TGCGCCAGCAGTGAGTGGGGAACCTACGAGCAGTACTTC. Translating it yields CASSEWGTYEQYF.

The chain couples TRBV24-1 to TRBJ2-1, with D possibly matching TRBD1 (6 bases). The germline V and J ends were trimmed by 5 bases and 4 bases, with 17 bases remaining between them. Per the germline V gene, CDR1 is KGHDR and CDR2 is SFDVKD. This CDR3 comprises 16 residues. The CDR3 sequence: CATSAKTGLSYNEQFF. The CDR3 bases are TGTGCCACCAGTGCCAAAACAGGGTTAAGTTACAATGAGCAGTTCTTC.

This chain joins TRBV2 and TRBJ1-1; possible D gene TRBD1, 5 bases. Trimming cost V 8 bases and J 6 bases, with 16 bases left between them. This CDR3 comprises 13 residues. Germline loops: CDR1 SNHLY, CDR2 FYNNEI. CDR3 sequence reads: CASGNIRGAEAFF. DNA of the CDR3: TGTGCCAGCGGCAACATCCGGGGGGCTGAAGCTTTCTTT.

This clonotype has a single count. One end of the junction is discordant with germline, which a read error may explain. This rearrangement joins TRBV5-1 to TRBJ2-4; D is unclear. Per germline, CDR1 SGHRS and CDR2 YFSETQ. The CDR3 consists of 15 residues. This chain's CDR3 is CASSFTDRAKNIRYF. CDR3 DNA: TGCGCCAGCAGCTTTACGGATAGAGCCAAAAACATTCGGTACTTC.

The chain is built from TRBV21-1 and TRBJ2-7; TRBD1 reflects the table's D call only, with no check against the DNA. TRBV21-1 is classified as a pseudogene. This CDR3 spans 14 amino acids. The CDR3 coding sequence is TGTGCCAGCAGCTTGGGACAGGGTGCCCACGAGCAGTACTTC. Translated: CASSLGQGAHEQYF.